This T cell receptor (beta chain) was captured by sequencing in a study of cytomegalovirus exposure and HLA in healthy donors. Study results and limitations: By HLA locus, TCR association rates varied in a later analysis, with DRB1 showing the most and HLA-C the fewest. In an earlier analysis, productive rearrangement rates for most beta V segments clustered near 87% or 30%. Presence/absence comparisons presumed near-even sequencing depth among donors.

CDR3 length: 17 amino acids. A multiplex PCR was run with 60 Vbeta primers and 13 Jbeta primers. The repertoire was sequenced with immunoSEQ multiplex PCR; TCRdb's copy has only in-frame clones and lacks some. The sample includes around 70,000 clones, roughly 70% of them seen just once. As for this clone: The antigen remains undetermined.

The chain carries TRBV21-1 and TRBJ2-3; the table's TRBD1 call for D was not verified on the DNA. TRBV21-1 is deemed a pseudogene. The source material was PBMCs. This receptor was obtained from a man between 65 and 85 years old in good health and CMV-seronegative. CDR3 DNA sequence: TGTGCCAGAGGGGGAGCAGGGAGTACATCTAGCACAGATACGCAGTATTTT. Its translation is CARGGAGSTSSTDTQYF.